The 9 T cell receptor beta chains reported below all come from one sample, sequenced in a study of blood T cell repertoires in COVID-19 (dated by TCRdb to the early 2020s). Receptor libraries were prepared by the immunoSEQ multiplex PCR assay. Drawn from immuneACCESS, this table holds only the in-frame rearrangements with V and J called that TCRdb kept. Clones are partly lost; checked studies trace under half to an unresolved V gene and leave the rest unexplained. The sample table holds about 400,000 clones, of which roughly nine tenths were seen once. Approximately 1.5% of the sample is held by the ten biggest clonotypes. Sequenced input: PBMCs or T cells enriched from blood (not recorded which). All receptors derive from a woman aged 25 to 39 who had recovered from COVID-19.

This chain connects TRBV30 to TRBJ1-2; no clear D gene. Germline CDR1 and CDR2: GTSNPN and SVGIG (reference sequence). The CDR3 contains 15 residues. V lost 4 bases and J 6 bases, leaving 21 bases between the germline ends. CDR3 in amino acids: CAWITLTPSRNGYTF. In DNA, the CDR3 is TGTGCCTGGATTACCCTTACTCCGAGCCGTAATGGCTACACCTTC.

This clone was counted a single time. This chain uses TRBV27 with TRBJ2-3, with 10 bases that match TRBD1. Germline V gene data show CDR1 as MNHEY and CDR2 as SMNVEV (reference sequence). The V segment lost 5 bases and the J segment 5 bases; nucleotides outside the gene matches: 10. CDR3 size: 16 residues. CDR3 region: CASSRRQGATLDTQYF. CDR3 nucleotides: TGTGCCAGCAGTCGCCGACAGGGGGCTACCCTAGATACGCAGTATTTT.

In nucleotides, the CDR3 is TGTGCCAGCAGCTATCCCCCGGGACAGGGTCTATACGAGCAGTACTTC. This gives the protein CASSYPPGQGLYEQYF. The chain carries TRBV28 and TRBJ2-7, with 9 bases that match TRBD1. V dropped 6 bases and J dropped 4; count of bases not matched to a gene: 13. CDR3 length: 16 amino acids. CDR1 and CDR2 from the germline V gene are MDHEN and SYDVKM.

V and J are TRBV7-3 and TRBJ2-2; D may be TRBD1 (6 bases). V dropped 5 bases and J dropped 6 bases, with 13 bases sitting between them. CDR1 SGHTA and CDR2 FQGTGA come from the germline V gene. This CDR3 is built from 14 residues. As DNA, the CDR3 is TGTGCCAGCAGCCCCAACAGGGTAGCCGGGGAGCTGTTTTTT. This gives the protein CASSPNRVAGELFF.

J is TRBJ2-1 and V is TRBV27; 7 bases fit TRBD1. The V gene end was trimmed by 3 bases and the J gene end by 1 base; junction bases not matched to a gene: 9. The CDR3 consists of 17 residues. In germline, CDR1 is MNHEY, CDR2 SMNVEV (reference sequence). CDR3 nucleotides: TGTGCCAGCAGTTTGGCCCCCGGGACAGTTTCCTACAATGAGCAGTTCTTC. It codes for CASSLAPGTVSYNEQFF.

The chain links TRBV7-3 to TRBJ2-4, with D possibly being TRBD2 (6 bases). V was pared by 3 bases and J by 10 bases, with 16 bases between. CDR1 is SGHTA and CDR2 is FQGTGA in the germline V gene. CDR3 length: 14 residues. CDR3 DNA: TGTGCCAGCAGCTTGGGAAACAATGGGGGGATTCAGTACTTC. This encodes CASSLGNNGGIQYF.

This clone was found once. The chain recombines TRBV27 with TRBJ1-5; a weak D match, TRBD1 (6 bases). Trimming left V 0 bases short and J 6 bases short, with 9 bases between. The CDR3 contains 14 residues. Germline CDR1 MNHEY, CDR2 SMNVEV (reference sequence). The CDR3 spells CASSLSRQAQPQHF. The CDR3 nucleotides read TGTGCCAGCAGTTTATCCCGACAGGCTCAGCCCCAGCATTTT.

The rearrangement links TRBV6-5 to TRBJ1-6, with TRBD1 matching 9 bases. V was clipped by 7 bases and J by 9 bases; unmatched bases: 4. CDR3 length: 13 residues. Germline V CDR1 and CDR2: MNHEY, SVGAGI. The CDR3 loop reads CASTRDRVSPLHF. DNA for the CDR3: TGTGCCAGCACCCGGGACAGGGTTTCACCCCTCCACTTT.

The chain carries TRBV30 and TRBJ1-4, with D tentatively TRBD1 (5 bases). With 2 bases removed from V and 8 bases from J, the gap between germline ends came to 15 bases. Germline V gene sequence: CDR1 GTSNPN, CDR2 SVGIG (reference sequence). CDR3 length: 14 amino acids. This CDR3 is CAWSMGGEDEKLFF. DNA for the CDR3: TGTGCCTGGAGTATGGGAGGGGAAGACGAAAAACTGTTTTTT.